The subject of this entry is one T cell receptor beta chain. The clone's antigen remains unknown. Per-nucleotide qualities are absent, and no much larger clonotype sits a single base away. The library was prepared using the immunoSEQ multiplex PCR assay. The source study handled its data this way. A statistical classification framework was developed to diagnose cytomegalovirus status using the catalog of TCR beta chain sequences. TCRdb's version of the immuneACCESS table is confined to in-frame rearrangements and falls short of the full clone set. An unresolved V gene accounts for under half of the shortfall where checked; the remainder is of unknown origin. D and trimming come from the DNA, and the V and J calls and clone size come from that table. The sample table records around 260,000 clones; roughly 88% of these occur just once. The ten largest clonotypes hold approximately 3% of the sample.

The data were taken from a study of cytomegalovirus exposure and HLA in healthy donors (dated by TCRdb to the late 2010s). Looking at the study overall: The 666 repertoires of the first cohort and the 110 or so validation repertoires were produced on the same platform, according to a later analysis. The study aimed to test whether cataloging public T cell receptors could reveal signatures of past pathogen exposure. In addition to the first cohort of roughly 670 subjects, a separate validation cohort of approximately 110 different subjects was used. High-throughput TCR immunosequencing, statistical association of individual TCRs with disease status, and machine learning were combined to predict cytomegalovirus infection status.

Germline trimming amounts to 4 bases on V and 7 bases on J, with 7 as the count of junction bases outside the gene matches. CDR1 and CDR2 are read off the germline V gene as MNHEY and SVGAGI. The CDR3 spans 14 residues, from the cysteine through the phenylalanine. Here the CDR3 DNA is all that survives: 42 bases in frame from base 1. Paper-wide results and their limitations: In vitro tests confirmed that a few of the cytomegalovirus-associated TCR beta chains recognize cytomegalovirus antigens. A later analysis had no HLA typing for the validation cohort, so co-occurrence there was scored across all 110 or so repertoires. Most TCR sequences were observed very rarely across donors, whereas some public TCRs were present in many individuals. The study listed 150 to 200 TCR beta chains as associated with cytomegalovirus. The classifier was reported to diagnose cytomegalovirus status with high specificity and sensitivity in both the original cohort and the validation cohort. It was suggested by the authors that the approach could potentially be generalized to other disease states and immunological phenotypes. Of the cluster scores, around 95% were above 0 in a later analysis, which found that TCRs clustered in the first cohort also tended to co-occur in the roughly 130 validation repertoires.

The donors were included in the validation cohort of roughly 130 subjects, a group kept apart from the approximately 670-subject first cohort. The specimen was PBMCs. The rearrangement combines TRBV6-5 with TRBJ2-1; the central 7 bases match TRBD2. The sequence derives from a young woman in good health and CMV-seronegative. The DNA sequence follows: TGTGCCAGCAGTTCCGGGGACTACTGGAATGAGCAGTTCTTC. Translated, this gives CASSSGDYWNEQFF.